The present T cell receptor beta chain was sequenced within a study of molecular identifiers for immune sequencing clone quantification. The CD8+CD4-CCR7+CD45RA+ phenotype defined the sorted naive CD8 T cells. Looked up from germline, CDR1 is SGHAT and CDR2 is FQNNGV. The CDR3 covers 19 residues. The trim removed 2 bases at V and 3 bases at J, leaving 7 bases unmatched. Whole-study findings and limits: Naive cells had under 1% of molecules in clones above 20 RNA copies, effectors over 99%. Spiked Jurkat TCR RNA from one cell was reportedly detectable among some 1 million naive cells.

This clonotype was counted ten times or more. Antigen specificity is unknown. Each CDR3 protein gets one entry after TCRdb re-called the PCR reads with MiXCR. The sample lists some 65,000 distinct CDR3 sequences; about 18% were seen once. V gene TRBV11-2 combines with J gene TRBJ2-2; 15 nucleotides align to TRBD2. The sequence derives from a human donor in good health. Some libraries in this study had Jurkat cell RNA spiked in. The sample comprised naive CD8+ T cells from blood, with Jurkat cell RNA spiked in. Subset here: FACS-sorted CD8+CD4-CCR7+CD45RA+ naive T cells. CDR3 amino acids: CASSLYGTSGRSDTGELFF. As DNA, the CDR3 is TGTGCCAGCAGCTTATACGGGACTAGCGGGAGGTCCGACACCGGGGAGCTGTTTTTT. The full variable domain, rest sourced from reference TRBV11-2 and TRBJ2-2, is EAGVAQSPRYKIIEKRQSVAFWCNPISGHATLYWYQQILGQGPKLLIQFQNNGVVDDSQLPKDRFSAERLKGVDSTLKIQPAKLEDSAVYLCASSLYGTSGRSDTGELFFGEGSRLTVL.